This T cell receptor (beta chain) was captured by sequencing in a study of shared clonotypes between healthy human individuals. The CDR3 sequence is 15 residues long. With 0 bases removed from V and 0 bases from J, the gap between germline ends came to 7 bases. Germline values: CDR1 SGHRS, CDR2 YFSETQ. On this clone itself: This sample includes further DNA sequences coding for the same CDR3.

Sequenced by immunoSEQ multiplex PCR; TCRdb stores in-frame clones only, minus some. The table lists roughly 1 million clones, about 80% of them singletons, with less than 1.5% in the top ten. The sequencing sample was made of memory CD4+ T cells sorted from blood. Documented subset: CD45RA-negative fraction. The sequence came from a young man in good health. This chain joins TRBV5-1 and TRBJ2-1, with D possibly being TRBD2 (5 bases). The CDR3 loop is CASSLGGSSYNEQFF. The CDR3, as DNA: TGCGCCAGCAGCTTGGGAGGGAGCTCCTACAATGAGCAGTTCTTC.